The 12 T cell receptor beta chains presented below share a single source sample, sequenced in a study of T cell responses to AZD1222 COVID-19 vaccine. The repertoire was sequenced with immunoSEQ multiplex PCR; TCRdb's copy has only in-frame clones and lacks some. Of approximately 140,000 clones listed, roughly 90% are singletons. The source was peripheral blood, collected 28 days after the second AZD1222 dose. These receptors all come from an adult who received the AZD1222 COVID-19 vaccine.

V is TRBV28 and J is TRBJ1-1; 8 positions agree with TRBD1. The J segment lost 4 bases and the V segment lost 5 bases, leaving 6 bases of the junction unmatched. The CDR3 has 14 amino acids. The V gene's germline CDR1 is MDHEN and CDR2 SYDVKM. Here the CDR3 DNA reads TGTGCCAGCAGTCGGGCTACAGGGGGCACTGAAGCTTTCTTT. Translated, it gives CASSRATGGTEAFF.

The chain employs TRBV27 and TRBJ2-3; 8 nucleotides agree with TRBD2. Germline CDR1 reads MNHEY; CDR2 reads SMNVEV (reference sequence). The CDR3 consists of 15 residues. With V trimmed by 3 bases and J by 3 bases, 5 bases remained unmatched. The CDR3 sequence is CASSFLVAGTDTQYF. DNA of the CDR3: TGTGCCAGCAGTTTTCTGGTAGCGGGAACAGATACGCAGTATTTT.

The chain links TRBV18 to TRBJ2-6; D remains unclear. Germline values: CDR1 KGHSH, CDR2 LQKENI. The CDR3 is 15 amino acids. Trimming stripped 2 bases from V and 3 bases from J, with 8 bases between. This CDR3 reads CASSPEVGGANVLTF. In nucleotides, the CDR3 is TGTGCCAGCTCACCAGAGGTTGGTGGGGCCAACGTCCTGACTTTC.

This clone was counted once. This chain connects TRBV30 to TRBJ1-4; weak D call: TRBD1 (6 bases). Germline V gives CDR1 GTSNPN, CDR2 SVGIG (reference sequence). The CDR3 runs to 13 residues. Trimming cost V 2 bases and J 5 bases, with 9 bases left between them. CDR3 loop: CAWSRQANEKLFF. CDR3 nucleotides: TGTGCCTGGAGTCGACAGGCAAATGAAAAACTGTTTTTT.

The chain joins TRBV3-1 (or the pseudogene TRBV3-2) to TRBJ2-5; D gene uncertain. Germline V CDR1 and CDR2: LGHDT, YNNKEL (reference sequence). The germline V and J ends were trimmed by 2 bases and 5 bases, with 3 bases remaining between them. The CDR3 runs 11 residues. The CDR3 is CASSQSETQYF. The CDR3 DNA reads TGTGCCAGCAGCCAATCGGAGACCCAGTACTTC.

The chain uses TRBV18 and TRBJ2-3; D not resolved. The germline gives CDR1 KGHSH, CDR2 LQKENI. The CDR3 covers 15 residues. The V end lost 2 bases, the J end lost 0 bases, and 9 bases lay between the germline ends. CDR3 sequence: CASSPASPSTDTQYF. In nucleotides, the CDR3 is TGTGCCAGCTCACCAGCCAGCCCGAGCACAGATACGCAGTATTTT.

This CDR3 reads CASSFTGIYGYTF. As DNA, the CDR3 is TGTGCCAGCAGCTTTACAGGGATCTATGGCTACACCTTC. The genes are TRBV5-6 and TRBJ1-2; D might be TRBD1 (6 bases). The V and J ends lost 2 bases and 4 bases respectively, with 9 bases between them. Germline V gives CDR1 SGHDT, CDR2 YYEEEE. This CDR3 spans 13 amino acids.

The rearrangement uses TRBV11-2 and TRBJ2-6; D gene uncertain. Trimming cost V 3 bases and J 2 bases, with 2 bases left between them. Germline values: CDR1 SGHAT, CDR2 FQNNGV. This CDR3 has 13 residues. DNA for the CDR3: TGTGCCAGCAGCTTCGCTGGGGCCAACGTCCTGACTTTC. It encodes CASSFAGANVLTF.

V is TRBV30 and J is TRBJ1-5, with 9 bases that match TRBD1. J was trimmed by 6 bases and V by 2 bases; bases with no gene match: 5. The CDR3 has 14 amino acids. Germline-derived CDR1 and CDR2 are GTSNPN and SVGIG (reference sequence). The CDR3 DNA reads as TGTGCCTGGAGTCTGGGACAGGGTCCTCAGCCCCAGCATTTT. Its protein product is CAWSLGQGPQPQHF.

The CDR3 sequence: CASSAYQGGQGASSGNTIYF. CDR3 bases: TGTGCCAGCAGCGCCTATCAGGGAGGGCAGGGGGCGAGCTCTGGAAACACCATATATTTT. The chain carries TRBV9 and TRBJ1-3, with 8 bases identical to TRBD1. Germline V gene data show CDR1 as SGDLS and CDR2 as YYNGEE. The CDR3 runs to 20 residues. The V gene end was trimmed by 3 bases and the J gene end by 0 bases; junction bases not matched to a gene: 17.

The rearrangement links TRBV18 to TRBJ2-1; 12 bases line up with TRBD2. With V trimmed by 0 bases and J by 9 bases, 6 bases remained unmatched. The germline V gene has CDR1 KGHSH and CDR2 LQKENI. There are 16 residues in the CDR3. As DNA, the CDR3 is TGTGCCAGCTCACCACCGGGGCTAGCGGGAGGGGGTGAGCAGTTCTTC. As protein: CASSPPGLAGGGEQFF.

The J gene is TRBJ2-1, the V gene TRBV21-1; TRBD2, the table's D call, lacks a check against the DNA. TRBV21-1 is termed a pseudogene. The CDR3 totals 19 residues. DNA of the CDR3: TGTGCCAGCAGCAAAGTCCGGAGCCACACTAGCGGGAGTTACAATGAGCAGTTCTTC. It yields the protein CASSKVRSHTSGSYNEQFF.